The 25 T cell receptor beta chains below were found in one sample sequenced in a study of T cells after somatic rescue of genetic block. TCRdb keeps only in-frame clones here, not all; method: immunoSEQ multiplex PCR. The sample holds about 67,000 clones, around 90% seen once. The sequencing input was peripheral blood mononuclear cells (PBMCs). All receptors come from a man between 35 and 55 years old.

V is TRBV27 and J is TRBJ1-6, with a tentative D call TRBD1 (5 bases). Per the germline V gene, CDR1 is MNHEY and CDR2 is SMNVEV (reference sequence). The ends were cut back, 6 bases at V and 8 bases at J, with 17 bases in the middle. The CDR3 covers 15 residues. CDR3 nucleotides: TGTGCCAGCAGGACAGAATTTCTGGTGCATTCACCCCTCCACTTT. This sequence encodes CASRTEFLVHSPLHF.

This chain uses TRBV27 with TRBJ1-1, with TRBD1 identical over 10 bases. The CDR3 has 15 residues. Germline V gene data show CDR1 as MNHEY and CDR2 as SMNVEV (reference sequence). J lost 4 bases, V lost 5 bases, and 7 bases had no gene match. In nucleotides, the CDR3 is TGTGCCAGCAGTCCCCTGGGGACAGGGGCCACTGAAGCTTTCTTT. Protein: CASSPLGTGATEAFF.

In its sample, this clone was seen once. The chain couples TRBV9 to TRBJ2-1, with 7 bases identical to TRBD1. J lost 4 bases, V lost 4 bases, and 11 bases had no gene match. Germline V gene data show CDR1 as SGDLS and CDR2 as YYNGEE. CDR3 length: 16 residues. CDR3: CASSPKRDSLYNEQFF. The CDR3 region has the DNA TGTGCCAGCAGCCCTAAACGGGACAGTCTATACAATGAGCAGTTCTTC.

The gene calls are TRBV2 and TRBJ2-3, with 12 bases fitting TRBD1. The CDR3 spans 17 residues. The V and J ends lost 5 bases and 5 bases, in that order; junction bases with no gene match: 11. Germline CDR1 is SNHLY and CDR2 is FYNNEI. The CDR3 reads CASSPIRDRGLEDTQYF. In DNA form, the CDR3 reads TGTGCCAGCAGTCCTATTCGGGACAGGGGGCTAGAAGATACGCAGTATTTT.

The rearrangement uses TRBV6-5 and TRBJ1-2; TRBD1 agrees at 8 bases. The CDR3 is 13 amino acids. The trim removed 6 bases at V and 5 bases at J, leaving 5 bases unmatched. In germline, CDR1 is MNHEY, CDR2 SVGAGI. CDR3: CASRGDRWYGYTF. The DNA for the CDR3 is TGTGCCAGCAGGGGGGACAGGTGGTATGGCTACACCTTC.

The V call is TRBV5-1, the J call TRBJ2-1; D may be TRBD1 or TRBD2 (7 bases each). This CDR3 spans 14 amino acids. The V and J ends lost 4 bases and 6 bases respectively, with 14 bases between them. The germline V gene encodes CDR1 SGHRS and CDR2 YFSETQ. CDR3 coding DNA: TGCGCCAGCAGCATAAAGCGGGACAGCAATGAGCAGTTCTTC. Translation: CASSIKRDSNEQFF.

The chain recombines TRBV9 with TRBJ2-1; 8 bases line up with TRBD2. With V trimmed by 2 bases and J by 10 bases, 11 bases remained unmatched. CDR3 length equals 15 residues. CDR1 is SGDLS, CDR2 YYNGEE, per germline. The CDR3 sequence: CASSVGVAGFNEQFF. DNA for the CDR3: TGTGCCAGCAGCGTTGGGGTAGCGGGGTTCAACGAGCAGTTCTTC.

The table lists this clone with a count of one. The rearrangement uses TRBV7-8 and TRBJ1-5; 8 nucleotides match TRBD1. The germline V gene encodes CDR1 SGHVS and CDR2 FQNEAQ. Trimming removed 5 bases from V and 5 bases from J; junction bases left unmatched: 14. The CDR3 is made up of 17 amino acids. CDR3 sequence (DNA): TGTGCCAGCAGCCCAGCCCCGGCGACAGGGGTTCATCAGCCCCAGCATTTT. This codes for CASSPAPATGVHQPQHF.

The gene calls are TRBV12-5 and TRBJ2-3; D not resolved. CDR1 is LGHNT and CDR2 is FRNRAP in the germline V gene. The germline V and J ends were trimmed by 5 bases and 7 bases, with 10 bases remaining between them. This CDR3 has 12 amino acids. The CDR3 reads CASGDPAYTQYF. In DNA form, the CDR3 reads TGTGCTAGTGGTGACCCCGCGTATACGCAGTATTTT.

This chain joins TRBV5-1 and TRBJ1-1, with unresolved D. V was clipped by 0 bases and J by 4 bases, with 7 bases between them. The CDR3 has 13 residues. Germline assignment: CDR1 SGHRS and CDR2 YFSETQ. The CDR3 DNA reads TGCGCCAGCAGCTTGGCCGGGCGCACTGAAGCTTTCTTT. It translates to CASSLAGRTEAFF.

The V gene is TRBV14, the J gene TRBJ1-4; D remains ambiguous. CDR1 and CDR2 (germline): SGHDN, FVKESK. Between the trimmed V and J ends, which lost 0 bases and 0 bases, there was a span of 8 bases. The CDR3 runs 16 residues. As DNA, the CDR3 is TGTGCCAGCAGCCAAGATAGCCCCCCAACTAATGAAAAACTGTTTTTT. It is translated as CASSQDSPPTNEKLFF.

The chain recombines TRBV7-6 with TRBJ2-5, with 8 bases identical to TRBD2. The CDR3 has 14 amino acids. Germline V gives CDR1 SGHVS, CDR2 FNYEAQ. J lost 5 bases, V lost 3 bases, and 5 bases had no gene match. The CDR3 DNA is TGTGCCAGCAGCTTCGGGGGGGCTGCGGAGACCCAGTACTTC. Amino acids: CASSFGGAAETQYF.

V and J are TRBV29-1 and TRBJ2-7, with a tentative D call TRBD2 (5 bases). The CDR3 is made up of 13 amino acids. Trimming stripped 7 bases from V and 4 bases from J, with 17 bases between. Germline assignment: CDR1 SQVTM and CDR2 ANQGSEA. The CDR3 DNA reads TGCAGCGCGACGGCGGGCCTCTTTTACGAGCAGTACTTC. Translated, it gives CSATAGLFYEQYF.

J is TRBJ2-1 and V is TRBV11-2, with 12 bases aligning to TRBD2. The V and J ends lost 5 bases and 4 bases, in that order; junction bases with no gene match: 6. Germline loops: CDR1 SGHAT, CDR2 FQNNGV. This CDR3 spans 16 amino acids. For the CDR3, the DNA is TGTGCCAGCAGCACCTGGACTAGCGGGGCGTACAATGAGCAGTTCTTC. Translated: CASSTWTSGAYNEQFF. The entire variable domain, with the rest obtained from reference TRBV11-2 and TRBJ2-1, is as follows: EAGVAQSPRYKIIEKRQSVAFWCNPISGHATLYWYQQILGQGPKLLIQFQNNGVVDDSQLPKDRFSAERLKGVDSTLKIQPAKLEDSAVYLCASSTWTSGAYNEQFFGPGTRLTVL.

This chain uses TRBV19 with TRBJ1-4; TRBD1 aligns across 9 bases. V lost 5 bases, J lost 8 bases, and 9 bases stayed unmatched. This CDR3 is built from 15 residues. From germline, CDR1 is LNHDA and CDR2 SQIVND (reference sequence). CDR3 DNA: TGTGCCAGTAGTTTTGCGGGACAGGGTGGAGAAAAACTGTTTTTT. It specifies CASSFAGQGGEKLFF.

V and J are TRBV18 and TRBJ2-7, with TRBD1 matching over 10 bases. CDR3 size: 14 residues. Unmatched junction bases numbered 1, after V lost 3 bases and J lost 2 bases. The V gene's germline CDR1 is KGHSH and CDR2 LQKENI. The CDR3 is CASSPGTGAYEQYF. The CDR3 DNA sequence: TGTGCCAGCTCACCCGGGACAGGGGCCTACGAGCAGTACTTC.

The CDR3 sequence is CAGGQGWGSPLHF. CDR3 sequence (DNA): TGTGCCGGGGGACAGGGATGGGGTTCACCCCTCCACTTT. The V and J genes are TRBV30 and TRBJ1-6; 9 nucleotides agree with TRBD1. From germline, CDR1 is GTSNPN and CDR2 SVGIG (reference sequence). Unmatched junction bases numbered 8, after V lost 8 bases and J lost 9 bases. The CDR3 extends over 13 amino acids.

The chain employs TRBV5-6 and TRBJ1-2; a weak D match, TRBD1 (6 bases). Germline CDR1 is SGHDT and CDR2 is YYEEEE. The length of the CDR3 is 19 residues. The ends were cut back, 2 bases at V and 2 bases at J, with 25 bases in the middle. Here the CDR3 reads CASSLWGRGNKKDNYGYTF. The CDR3 DNA follows: TGTGCCAGCAGCTTATGGGGCAGGGGCAACAAAAAGGACAACTATGGCTACACCTTC. The full variable domain, in which reference TRBV5-6 and TRBJ1-2 provide the parts outside the CDR3, is DAGVTQSPTHLIKTRGQQVTLRCSPKSGHDTVSWYQQALGQGPQFIFQYYEEEERQRGNFPDRFSGHQFPNYSSELNVNALLLGDSALYLCASSLWGRGNKKDNYGYTFGSGTRLTVV.

The genes are TRBV6-1 and TRBJ1-2; TRBD1 aligns across 8 bases. CDR3 size: 14 residues. With 4 bases clipped from V and 4 bases from J, the junction kept 5 bases outside the gene matches. Germline loops: CDR1 MNHNS, CDR2 SASEGT. DNA of the CDR3: TGTGCCAGCAGTGGGACAGGGTTAGGCTATGGCTACACCTTC. Amino acid sequence: CASSGTGLGYGYTF.

The CDR3, as DNA: TGTGCCAGCAGCTTGGGGCCCGGATCTGACACAGATACGCAGTATTTT. Translating it yields CASSLGPGSDTDTQYF. This chain connects TRBV5-4 to TRBJ2-3; D not resolved. This CDR3 spans 16 amino acids. Trimming left V 0 bases short and J 2 bases short, with 13 bases between. Germline V gives CDR1 SGHNT, CDR2 YYREEE (reference sequence).

The V and J genes are TRBV2 and TRBJ2-1; D perhaps matches TRBD2 (6 bases). Germline V gene sequence: CDR1 SNHLY, CDR2 FYNNEI. The V end was cut by 6 bases, the J end by 3 bases, with 9 bases between. This CDR3 has 13 amino acids. The CDR3 DNA reads TGTGCCAGCAGCTGGAGGGACTACAATGAGCAGTTCTTC. It is translated as CASSWRDYNEQFF.

This chain connects TRBV15 to TRBJ2-2; no reliable D call. The germline V and J ends were trimmed by 1 base and 1 base, with 7 bases remaining between them. The CDR3 totals 15 residues. The germline gives CDR1 LNHNV, CDR2 YYDKDF (reference sequence). The chain's CDR3 is CATSRVVGNTGELFF. The CDR3 DNA reads as TGTGCCACCAGCAGAGTAGTGGGGAACACCGGGGAGCTGTTTTTT.

The chain recombines TRBV7-8 with TRBJ2-7; no clear D. This CDR3 has 15 residues. Germline CDR1 SGHVS, CDR2 FQNEAQ. Trimming left V 5 bases short and J 2 bases short, with 16 bases between. Here the CDR3 reads CASSPTSAWTYEQYF. Here the CDR3 DNA reads TGTGCCAGCAGCCCCACCTCGGCCTGGACCTACGAGCAGTACTTC.

The rearrangement uses TRBV2 and TRBJ2-3; D might be TRBD1 (8 bases). V shed 6 bases and J shed 0 bases, with 16 bases lying between them. Germline V gives CDR1 SNHLY, CDR2 FYNNEI. CDR3 length: 16 residues. The CDR3 region is CASSLGQGGSTDTQYF. As DNA, the CDR3 is TGTGCCAGCAGCCTCGGACAGGGAGGGAGCACAGATACGCAGTATTTT.

The table lists this clone with a count of one. This rearrangement joins TRBV4-1 to TRBJ2-5; possibly TRBD2 for D (5 bases). The V and J ends lost 1 base and 1 base respectively, with 16 bases between them. The CDR3 totals 17 residues. Germline V CDR1 and CDR2: MGHRA, YSYEKL. The CDR3 DNA sequence: TGCGCCAGCAGCCAAGTTTCCCTAGCTCCAACCCAAGAGACCCAGTACTTC. This gives the protein CASSQVSLAPTQETQYF.